Shown below are 11 T cell receptor beta chains from a single sample sequenced in a study of STAT5B mutations in CD4+ large granular lymphocyte leukemia. Clones were sequenced by immunoSEQ multiplex PCR, and TCRdb holds only the in-frame ones, with some missing. The sample has about 34,000 clones, approximately 82% seen once. Sequencing used CD4+ T cells from blood buffy coats. These receptors were collected from a human donor in good health.

This clone was recorded a few times. The rearrangement joins TRBV10-3 to TRBJ1-5, with TRBD1 as a possible D gene (5 bases). Germline V gene data show CDR1 as ENHRY and CDR2 as SYGVKD. The CDR3 runs to 14 residues. Trimming cost V 4 bases and J 2 bases, with 9 bases left between them. Here the CDR3 reads CAISAGVGNQPQHF. The DNA for the CDR3 is TGTGCCATCAGTGCGGGGGTCGGCAATCAGCCCCAGCATTTT.

This sequence joins TRBV2 and TRBJ2-5, with 7 bases identical to TRBD2. Germline CDR1 and CDR2: SNHLY and FYNNEI. This CDR3 contains 13 residues. V lost 8 bases and J lost 5; bases outside the gene matches: 8. This CDR3 is CASRWQGGETQYF. The CDR3 DNA is TGTGCCAGCCGCTGGCAGGGAGGGGAGACCCAGTACTTC.

This clone was counted a few times. The CDR3 reads CASSLGQAEQYF. Here the CDR3 DNA reads TGTGCCAGCAGCTTAGGACAAGCCGAGCAGTACTTC. The rearrangement links TRBV11-2 to TRBJ2-7; unclear D gene. The V and J ends lost 1 base and 6 bases respectively, with 7 bases between them. The CDR3 runs 12 residues. Germline-derived CDR1 and CDR2 are SGHAT and FQNNGV.

The chain carries TRBV7-3 and TRBJ1-2; 8 bases agree with TRBD1. Losses at the gene ends were 4 bases for V and 4 bases for J; bases not matched to a gene: 2. Germline V lookup: CDR1 SGHTA, CDR2 FQGTGA. The CDR3 runs to 13 residues. CDR3 in amino acids: CASSSGQGYGYTF. DNA of the CDR3: TGTGCCAGCAGCTCCGGACAGGGCTATGGCTACACCTTC.

This clone was seen a few times. The rearrangement links TRBV9 to TRBJ2-7; D call uncertain. V was shortened by 0 bases and J by 0 bases, with 7 bases between the two germline ends. There are 14 residues in the CDR3. Germline lookup yields CDR1 SGDLS and CDR2 YYNGEE. CDR3 amino acids: CASSVALYSYEQYF. DNA of the CDR3: TGTGCCAGCAGCGTAGCACTGTACTCCTACGAGCAGTACTTC.

This clone was counted between two and nine times. The V call is TRBV5-1, the J call TRBJ1-1, with a possible D match to TRBD1 (6 bases). This CDR3 is built from 13 residues. The V gene lost 2 bases and the J gene lost 7 bases, with 12 bases spanning the gap. Germline CDR1 is SGHRS and CDR2 is YFSETQ. The CDR3 DNA sequence: TGCGCCAGCAGCTTTGGGGGGCCGGGTGAAGCTTTCTTT. This encodes CASSFGGPGEAFF.

The J gene is TRBJ1-2, the V gene TRBV19, with a possible D match to TRBD1 (5 bases). The CDR3 sequence is 16 residues long. Germline CDR1 reads LNHDA; CDR2 reads SQIVND (reference sequence). Trimming removed 6 bases at V and 1 base at J, with 18 bases between. CDR3 sequence (DNA): TGTGCCAGTAGCCCTTTGGGGGGACGGAATAACTATGGCTACACCTTC. As protein: CASSPLGGRNNYGYTF.

The chain employs TRBV7-3 and TRBJ2-7; D could derive from TRBD1 or TRBD2 (5 bases each). Germline V gene lookup returns CDR1 SGHTA and CDR2 FQGTGA. V was clipped by 5 bases and J by 3 bases, with 14 bases between them. The CDR3 covers 14 residues. CDR3 in amino acids: CASSKDRGGYEQYF. The CDR3 coding sequence is TGTGCCAGCAGCAAAGACCGGGGCGGCTACGAGCAGTACTTC.

The rearrangement links TRBV9 to TRBJ1-2; 8 positions match TRBD1. The CDR3 consists of 13 residues. The V gene's germline CDR1 is SGDLS and CDR2 YYNGEE. V lost 3 bases, J lost 4 bases, and 2 bases stayed unmatched. The CDR3 coding sequence is TGTGCCAGCAGCGCACAGGGGGGCTATGGCTACACCTTC. It codes for CASSAQGGYGYTF. Combining the CDR3 with reference TRBV9 and TRBJ1-2 gives the whole variable domain DSGVTQTPKHLITATGQRVTLRCSPRSGDLSVYWYQQSLDQGLQFLIQYYNGEERAKGNILERFSAQQFPDLHSELNLSSLELGDSALYFCASSAQGGYGYTFGSGTRLTVV.

V usage is TRBV15 and J usage is TRBJ2-7; 10 bases fit TRBD2. Germline values: CDR1 LNHNV, CDR2 YYDKDF (reference sequence). V lost 1 base to trimming and J lost 6 bases; unmatched junction nucleotides: 6. The CDR3 totals 15 residues. DNA for the CDR3: TGTGCCACCAGCAGAGGGCCTAGCGGGGGAATCGAGCAGTACTTC. Translated: CATSRGPSGGIEQYF.

V and J are TRBV7-3 and TRBJ2-7, with 7 nucleotides matching TRBD2. The CDR3 spans 15 residues. V shed 5 bases, J shed 2 bases, and the junction held 9 bases outside the gene matches. Germline V gene lookup returns CDR1 SGHTA and CDR2 FQGTGA. CDR3 sequence: CASSRGLVPTYEQYF. CDR3 nucleotides: TGTGCCAGCAGCCGAGGACTAGTCCCAACCTACGAGCAGTACTTC.